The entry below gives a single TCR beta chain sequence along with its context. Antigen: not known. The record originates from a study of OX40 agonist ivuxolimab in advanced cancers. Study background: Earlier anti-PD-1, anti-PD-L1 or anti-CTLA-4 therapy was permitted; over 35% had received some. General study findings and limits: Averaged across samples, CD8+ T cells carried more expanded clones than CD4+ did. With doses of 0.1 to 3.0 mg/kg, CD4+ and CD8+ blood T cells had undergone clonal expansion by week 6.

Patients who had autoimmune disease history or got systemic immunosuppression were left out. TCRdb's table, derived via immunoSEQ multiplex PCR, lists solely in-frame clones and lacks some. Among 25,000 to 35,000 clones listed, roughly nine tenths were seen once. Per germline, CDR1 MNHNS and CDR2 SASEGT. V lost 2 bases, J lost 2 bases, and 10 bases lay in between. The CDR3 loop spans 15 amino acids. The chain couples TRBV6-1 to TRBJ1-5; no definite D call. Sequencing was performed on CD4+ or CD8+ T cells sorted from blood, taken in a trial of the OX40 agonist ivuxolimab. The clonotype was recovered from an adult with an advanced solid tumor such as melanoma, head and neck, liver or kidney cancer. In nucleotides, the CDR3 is TGTGCCAGCAGTGAATTTCCAACAGGCAATCAGCCCCAGCATTTT. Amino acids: CASSEFPTGNQPQHF.